Below are 19 T cell receptor beta chains sequenced from a single sample in a study of T cells in Graves' hyperthyroidism and ophthalmopathy. TCR beta CDR3 regions were amplified from RNA. The TCR CDR3 was amplified in a first-round RT-PCR using the HTBI primer set. Via MiXCR, TCRdb re-called the multiplex PCR reads, giving one row per CDR3 protein. The table has around 240,000 distinct CDR3 sequences, 13% to 15% seen once. What was sequenced was blood. The receptors originated from a woman between 40 and 50 years old with Graves' hyperthyroidism that later progressed to Graves' ophthalmopathy.

In its sample, this clonotype was seen many times. The V call is TRBV13, the J call TRBJ2-7; no clear D. Germline V gives CDR1 PRHDT, CDR2 FYEKMQ (reference sequence). Trimming shortened V by 3 bases and J by 3 bases, and 9 bases separated the two germline ends. The length of the CDR3 is 13 residues. DNA of the CDR3: TGTGCCAGCAGCTTTGGCCGTTTCTACGAGCAGTACTTC. Translated, it gives CASSFGRFYEQYF.

There are many counts of this clonotype. This chain connects TRBV27 to TRBJ2-3; possible D gene TRBD2, 5 bases. Germline assignment: CDR1 MNHEY and CDR2 SMNVEV (reference sequence). V dropped 0 bases and J dropped 2 bases, with 15 bases sitting between them. The CDR3 spans 17 residues. For the CDR3, the DNA is TGTGCCAGCAGTTTATCCCGGGGAAAGTCCCTCACAGATACGCAGTATTTT. It codes for CASSLSRGKSLTDTQYF.

This clonotype was recorded at least ten times. The V and J genes are TRBV28 and TRBJ2-3; no firm D call. This CDR3 is 13 amino acids long. Germline values: CDR1 MDHEN, CDR2 SYDVKM. V was clipped by 5 bases and J by 10 bases, with 16 bases between them. The CDR3 loop is CASSVFIPLAQYF. In nucleotides, the CDR3 is TGTGCCAGCAGTGTATTCATTCCACTGGCGCAGTATTTT.

This clonotype was recorded at least ten times. The rearrangement links TRBV12-3 or TRBV12-4 to TRBJ1-1; 7 nucleotides line up with TRBD1. The CDR3 is made up of 14 amino acids. Trimming took 4 bases from V and 0 from J; bases not matched to a gene: 2. DNA for the CDR3: TGTGCCAGCAGTTGGACAGGCATGAACACTGAAGCTTTCTTT. Its protein product is CASSWTGMNTEAFF.

There are a few counts of this clonotype. The J gene is TRBJ1-1, the V gene TRBV4-1; D remains unclear. Germline CDR1 reads MGHRA; CDR2 reads YSYEKL. The CDR3 loop spans 14 amino acids. Trimming took off 1 base at V and 0 bases at J, with 6 bases between the two ends. In nucleotides, the CDR3 is TGCGCCAGCAGCCAAGGCCAGATGAACACTGAAGCTTTCTTT. It translates to CASSQGQMNTEAFF.

This clonotype was seen ten or more times. This chain joins TRBV20-1 and TRBJ1-4; D is uncertain. Trimming took 0 bases from V and 6 from J, leaving 14 bases between them. Germline CDR1 is DFQATT and CDR2 is SNEGSKA (reference sequence). There are 15 residues in the CDR3. The CDR3, as DNA: TGCAGTGCTAGAGAACCGACCTCAGCAGATGAAAAACTGTTTTTT. This codes for CSAREPTSADEKLFF.

This clonotype appeared many times. The chain has TRBV28 and TRBJ2-7; 8 positions agree with TRBD1. V lost 5 bases to trimming and J lost 4 bases; unmatched junction nucleotides: 10. The CDR3 sequence is 15 residues long. Looked up from germline, CDR1 is MDHEN and CDR2 is SYDVKM. The CDR3 bases are TGTGCCAGCAGTGAATTGGGGACAGGAGGATACGAGCAGTACTTC. It encodes CASSELGTGGYEQYF. The whole variable domain, remainder taken from reference TRBV28 and TRBJ2-7, is DVKVTQSSRYLVKRTGEKVFLECVQDMDHENMFWYRQDPGLGLRLIYFSYDVKMKEKGDIPEGYSVSREKKERFSLILESASTNQTSMYLCASSELGTGGYEQYFGPGTRLTVT.

This clonotype occurred many times. Here the CDR3 reads CASSPGTSGSHLFF. The CDR3 bases are TGTGCCAGCAGTCCCGGGACTAGCGGGAGCCACCTGTTCTTC. This chain joins TRBV28 and TRBJ2-1; 14 bases line up with TRBD2. Trimming at V came to 5 bases and at J to 15 bases, leaving 9 bases not matched to a gene. The CDR3 spans 14 residues. Looked up from germline, CDR1 is MDHEN and CDR2 is SYDVKM.

This clonotype was seen ten or more times. This rearrangement joins TRBV28 to TRBJ2-7; no clear D. CDR1 is MDHEN, CDR2 SYDVKM, per germline. Trimming took off 10 bases at V and 6 bases at J, with 13 bases between the two ends. This CDR3 region has 11 residues. The CDR3 region has the DNA TGTGCCACAGCCGTCCCGGGCGAGCAGTACTTC. Residues: CATAVPGEQYF.

This clonotype was detected many times. The rearrangement joins TRBV19 to TRBJ1-5; perhaps TRBD1 as D (5 bases). The CDR3 has 14 amino acids. Germline CDR1 LNHDA, CDR2 SQIVND (reference sequence). V was clipped by 6 bases and J by 4 bases, with 13 bases between them. CDR3 nucleotides: TGTGCCAGTAGCCCCTCTGGGGGTAATCAGCCCCAGCATTTT. It translates to CASSPSGGNQPQHF. Full variable domain (outside the CDR3, taken from reference TRBV19 and TRBJ1-5): DGGITQSPKYLFRKEGQNVTLSCEQNLNHDAMYWYRQDPGQGLRLIYYSQIVNDFQKGDIAEGYSVSREKKESFPLTVTSAQKNPTAFYLCASSPSGGNQPQHFGDGTRLSIL.

This clonotype was seen many times. J is TRBJ2-1 and V is TRBV24-1; 9 nucleotides agree with TRBD1. This CDR3 region has 15 residues. Looked up from germline, CDR1 is KGHDR and CDR2 is SFDVKD. J lost 3 bases, V lost 5 bases, and 4 bases had no gene match. DNA for the CDR3: TGTGCCACCAGTGTTGGGGACAGGGACTACAATGAGCAGTTCTTC. Protein: CATSVGDRDYNEQFF.

This clonotype was seen at least ten times. The chain combines TRBV24-1 with TRBJ1-2; the D gene is possibly TRBD1 (5 bases). Germline V CDR1 and CDR2: KGHDR, SFDVKD. Trimming left V 5 bases short and J 3 bases short, with 9 bases between. The CDR3 extends over 13 amino acids. The CDR3 DNA reads TGTGCCACCAGTGTCGGGACTCACTATGGCTACACCTTC. Encoded protein: CATSVGTHYGYTF.

This clonotype was detected ten times or more. This chain joins TRBV6-1 and TRBJ2-2; 9 nucleotides agree with TRBD2. The length of the CDR3 is 15 residues. V lost 6 bases and J lost 1; bases outside the gene matches: 3. Germline CDR1 and CDR2: MNHNS and SASEGT. The CDR3 is CASRLAGVNTGELFF. CDR3 DNA sequence: TGTGCCAGCAGATTAGCGGGAGTGAACACCGGGGAGCTGTTTTTT.

The chain is built from TRBV28 and TRBJ1-4; the D gene is possibly TRBD1 (6 bases). The CDR3 runs 16 residues. In germline, CDR1 is MDHEN, CDR2 SYDVKM. V was trimmed by 4 bases and J by 0 bases, leaving 12 bases between them. The DNA of the CDR3 is TGTGCCAGCAGTTCCGGACAGCTAGCAACTAATGAAAAACTGTTTTTT. This gives the protein CASSSGQLATNEKLFF.

The chain carries TRBV30 and TRBJ2-7; TRBD1 matches 7 bases. CDR3 length equals 15 residues. Trimming cost V 2 bases and J 2 bases; bases outside gene matches: 9. Per the germline V gene, CDR1 is GTSNPN and CDR2 is SVGIG (reference sequence). This CDR3 reads CAWSRIWDRTYEQYF. Here the CDR3 DNA reads TGTGCCTGGAGTAGGATCTGGGACAGAACCTACGAGCAGTACTTC.

This clonotype was observed many times. The V gene is TRBV27, the J gene TRBJ2-1; possibly TRBD1 for D (6 bases). The V end lost 7 bases, the J end lost 0 bases, and 13 bases lay between the germline ends. The germline V gene encodes CDR1 MNHEY and CDR2 SMNVEV (reference sequence). This CDR3 region has 15 residues. CDR3 nucleotide sequence: TGTGCCAGCACCAAAAGGGGGAGCTCCTACAATGAGCAGTTCTTC. This translates into CASTKRGSSYNEQFF.

This clonotype occurred many times. This chain connects TRBV5-1 to TRBJ1-6; the D is unclear. V shed 0 bases and J shed 9 bases, with 10 bases lying between them. The CDR3 has 14 residues. Germline V CDR1 and CDR2: SGHRS, YFSETQ. CDR3 in DNA: TGCGCCAGCAGCTTGGATGCCCCAGTTTCACCCCTCCACTTT. Protein: CASSLDAPVSPLHF.

In this sample, this clonotype turned up many times. This chain links TRBV15 with TRBJ2-7, with TRBD2 identical over 8 bases. Germline lookup yields CDR1 LNHNV and CDR2 YYDKDF (reference sequence). This CDR3 is built from 17 residues. V was clipped by 0 bases and J by 6 bases; unmatched bases: 13. Here the CDR3 reads CATSRDVAGGSTVEQYF. The CDR3 DNA reads TGTGCCACCAGCAGAGATGTCGCGGGAGGATCTACCGTCGAGCAGTACTTC.

This clonotype was recorded many times. The rearrangement uses TRBV4-1 and TRBJ2-3; weak D call: TRBD2 (6 bases). The CDR3 contains 17 residues. Germline V gene data show CDR1 as MGHRA and CDR2 as YSYEKL. Between the trimmed V and J ends, which lost 4 bases and 5 bases, there was a span of 22 bases. The CDR3 region has the DNA TGCGCCAGCAGCCCCCTCGGATTAGCGGCCGGAGAAGATACGCAGTATTTT. Protein: CASSPLGLAAGEDTQYF.